These T cell receptor beta chains were read from a single sample in a study of blood T cell repertoires in COVID-19. Clones were read by immunoSEQ multiplex PCR, and TCRdb kept only the in-frame ones, dropping some. The table lists around 120,000 clones, roughly four fifths of them singletons. What was sequenced was peripheral blood. Every receptor here comes from a man aged 45 to 65 with acute or convalescent COVID-19. The CDR3 runs from the conserved cysteine through the conserved F or W. The D gene is left open where the match is weak. Expanded clones get a size class; other rows say once, few or many, or leave the size out.

>TRBD2|TRBV19|-|TRBJ2-7
CASSMLSSGTEQYF
TGTGCCAGTAGTATGTTATCTAGCGGGACTGAGCAGTACTTC
>TRBD1|TRBV27|-|TRBJ1-2
CATSGIGTAQGYTF
TGTGCCACCTCGGGGATCGGGACAGCCCAAGGCTACACCTTC
>TRBD1|TRBV25-1|-|TRBJ1-2
CASSDRDRGNYGYTF
TGTGCCAGCAGCGACCGGGACAGGGGTAACTATGGCTACACCTTC
>TRBD1|TRBV5-1|-|TRBJ1-4
CASSFRDSANEKLFF
TGCGCCAGCAGCTTCCGGGACAGCGCTAATGAAAAACTGTTTTTT
>-|TRBV7-8|-|TRBJ1-5
CASSAPGAGNQPQHF
TGTGCCAGCAGCGCCCCAGGGGCAGGTAATCAGCCCCAGCATTTT
>-|TRBV30|-|TRBJ1-5
CAWQLPNQPQHF
TGTGCCTGGCAACTCCCCAATCAGCCCCAGCATTTT
>-|TRBV11-2|-|TRBJ2-3
CASSSDIFTDTQYF
TGTGCCAGCAGTTCGGACATCTTCACAGATACGCAGTATTTT
>-|TRBV5-1|-|TRBJ1-4
CASSAEGATNEKLFF
TGCGCCAGCAGCGCGGAAGGGGCGACTAATGAAAAACTGTTTTTT
>TRBD1|TRBV6-5|-|TRBJ1-5
CASRPTGGNQPQHF
TGTGCCAGCAGACCTACAGGGGGCAATCAGCCCCAGCATTTT
>TRBD1|TRBV14|-|TRBJ1-1
CASSQHRGRNTEAFF
TGTGCCAGCAGCCAGCACAGGGGGCGTAACACTGAAGCTTTCTTT
>-|TRBV19|-|TRBJ1-1
CASSIGGSEAFF
TGTGCCAGTAGTATCGGAGGTAGTGAAGCTTTCTTT
>-|TRBV2|-|TRBJ2-7
CASIRTLQSYEQYF
TGTGCCAGCATAAGAACTTTGCAATCCTACGAGCAGTACTTC
>TRBD1|TRBV7-9|-|TRBJ1-1
CASSYHYPGQGWTEAFF
TGTGCCAGCAGCTATCATTACCCGGGACAGGGGTGGACTGAAGCTTTCTTT
>-|TRBV28|once|TRBJ1-2
CASSPGGIYGYTF
TGTGCCAGCAGCCCGGGGGGGATCTATGGCTACACCTTC
>TRBD1|TRBV2|-|TRBJ1-5
CASRTGDLNQPQHF
TGTGCCAGCAGGACAGGGGACCTCAATCAGCCCCAGCATTTT
>TRBD1|TRBV24-1|-|TRBJ2-6
CATSDTGGGGANVLTF
TGTGCCACCAGTGATACAGGGGGCGGTGGGGCCAACGTCCTGACTTTC
>TRBD1|TRBV5-1|-|TRBJ1-1
CASSYRTGEAEAFF
TGCGCCAGCAGCTACCGGACAGGGGAGGCTGAAGCTTTCTTT
>TRBD2|TRBV3-1/TRBV3-2|once|TRBJ2-2
CASSARGAETGELFF
TGTGCCAGCAGCGCGCGGGGGGCGGAGACCGGGGAGCTGTTTTTT
>TRBD2|TRBV14|-|TRBJ2-1
CASSQGASGGIMDEQFF
TGTGCCAGCAGCCAAGGGGCTAGCGGGGGGATTATGGATGAGCAGTTCTTC
>TRBD2|TRBV6-6|-|TRBJ2-1
CASRATSGGSNEQFF
TGTGCCAGCAGAGCTACTAGCGGGGGGAGCAATGAGCAGTTCTTC
>TRBD1|TRBV5-5|-|TRBJ1-1
CASSPNRVGQGLMTEAFF
TGTGCCAGCAGCCCTAATAGGGTCGGACAGGGACTTATGACTGAAGCTTTCTTT
>TRBD2|TRBV5-5|-|TRBJ2-2
CASSLAFNSGLGYTGELFF
TGTGCCAGCAGCTTGGCCTTTAATAGCGGGTTGGGTTACACCGGGGAGCTGTTTTTT
>-|TRBV11-2|-|TRBJ2-7
CASSLAYYEQYF
TGTGCCAGCAGCTTAGCCTACTACGAGCAGTACTTC
>-|TRBV5-1|-|TRBJ1-1
CASSEENTEAFF
TGCGCCAGCAGCGAGGAGAACACTGAAGCTTTCTTT
>-|TRBV2|-|TRBJ1-5
CASMRLDNQPQHF
TGTGCCAGCATGCGGCTGGACAATCAGCCCCAGCATTTT
>-|TRBV7-2|-|TRBJ1-1
CASSLPGIAFF
TGTGCCAGCAGCTTACCGGGGATAGCTTTCTTT
>TRBD1|TRBV7-9|-|TRBJ2-4
CASRMSDRGRAKNIQYF
TGTGCCAGCAGAATGTCGGACAGGGGGAGAGCCAAAAACATTCAGTACTTC
>TRBD1|TRBV19|once|TRBJ2-6
CASSFKGGQISGANVLTF
TGTGCCAGTAGTTTCAAAGGGGGCCAAATCTCTGGGGCCAACGTCCTGACTTTC
>TRBD1|TRBV7-9|-|TRBJ1-1
CASSPSTGEVEAFF
TGTGCCAGCAGCCCGTCGACAGGGGAGGTTGAAGCTTTCTTT
>-|TRBV7-2|few|TRBJ2-3
CASSSPYRTEGTDTQYF
TGTGCCAGCAGCTCCCCCTATCGGACGGAGGGGACAGATACGCAGTATTTT
>TRBD1|TRBV6-5|few|TRBJ2-1
CASSRQGWDEQFF
TGTGCCAGCAGTCGACAGGGGTGGGATGAGCAGTTCTTC
>TRBD1|TRBV28|-|TRBJ1-1
CASSSTGGNTEAFF
TGTGCCAGCAGTTCAACAGGGGGGAACACTGAAGCTTTCTTT
>-|TRBV9|-|TRBJ2-5
CASSTRRGGWTQYF
TGTGCCAGCAGCACCCGACGGGGTGGTTGGACCCAGTACTTC
>TRBD2|TRBV4-2|few|TRBJ2-3
CASSQEAGVNPDTQYF
TGTGCCAGCAGCCAAGAGGCGGGAGTAAACCCGGATACGCAGTATTTT
>-|TRBV2|-|TRBJ1-2
CASSREGWDTYGYTF
TGTGCCAGCAGTAGAGAAGGATGGGACACCTATGGCTACACCTTC
>-|TRBV5-1|once|TRBJ1-5
CASSLWGSNQPQHF
TGCGCCAGCAGCTTGTGGGGCAGCAATCAGCCTCAGCATTTT
>TRBD2|TRBV3-1/TRBV3-2|-|TRBJ2-2
CASSLRLLAGGLGGELFF
TGTGCCAGCAGCCTTCGCTTGCTAGCGGGGGGGCTCGGCGGGGAGCTGTTTTTT
>-|TRBV5-1|-|TRBJ2-7
CASSLDIYEQYF
TGCGCCAGCAGTTTGGACATCTACGAGCAGTACTTC
>-|TRBV5-6|-|TRBJ2-7
CASSLGAEQYF
TGTGCCAGCAGCTTGGGGGCGGAGCAGTACTTC
>TRBD1|TRBV28|-|TRBJ1-2
CASITQGALGYGYTF
TGTGCCAGCATTACTCAGGGGGCCTTAGGCTATGGCTACACCTTC
>TRBD1|TRBV2|-|TRBJ1-1
CASSENPIGQEEAFF
TGTGCCAGCAGTGAAAATCCCATAGGACAGGAAGAAGCTTTCTTT
>-|TRBV7-8|-|TRBJ2-3
CASSLGPPRLVGTDTQYF
TGTGCCAGCAGCTTAGGGCCCCCCCGACTAGTTGGGACAGATACGCAGTATTTT
>-|TRBV27|-|TRBJ1-5
CASSLGPSPFNQPQHF
TGTGCCAGCAGTCTGGGCCCCAGTCCTTTCAATCAGCCCCAGCATTTT
>-|TRBV5-4|few|TRBJ1-1
CASSLVGREEAFF
TGTGCCAGCAGCTTGGTGGGGAGGGAGGAAGCTTTCTTT
>-|TRBV7-3|-|TRBJ2-2
CASSLPFGQPNTGELFF
TGTGCCAGCAGCTTACCTTTTGGACAGCCGAACACCGGGGAGCTGTTTTTT
>TRBD1|TRBV19|-|TRBJ2-1
CASSAYPGQGADEQFF
TGTGCCAGTAGTGCCTATCCGGGACAGGGGGCAGATGAGCAGTTCTTC
>TRBD1|TRBV29-1|-|TRBJ2-1
CSVRYRGNEQFF
TGCAGCGTTAGATACAGGGGGAATGAGCAGTTCTTC
>-|TRBV7-6|-|TRBJ1-6
CASSLSTVPFSPLHF
TGTGCCAGCAGCCTAAGTACGGTTCCGTTTTCACCCCTCCACTTT